This T cell receptor (beta chain) was identified during a study of identifying expanded T cells in peripheral blood. Study findings and constraints: Across healthy donors, higher total template counts meant significantly greater approximately two-week count variance. Approximately 1.2 clones differed between technical replicates, versus about 16 and 19 over time.

Clones were sequenced by immunoSEQ multiplex PCR, and TCRdb holds only the in-frame ones, with some missing. The table lists approximately 75,000 clones, roughly 88% of them singletons. This CDR3 has 15 residues. V lost 4 bases and J 1 base, leaving 14 bases between the germline ends. CDR1 SGHVS and CDR2 FQNEAQ come from the germline V gene. This clone was seen once. Antigen specificity is unknown. During the collection period, no donor immune events like infections were recorded. The chain carries TRBV7-8 and TRBJ2-7; D gene unclear. Sequenced input: blood. The sequence was obtained from a person between 18 and 75 years old in good health. This chain's CDR3 is CASSSRTDPSYEQYF. The CDR3, as DNA: TGTGCCAGCAGCTCCCGGACGGATCCTTCCTACGAGCAGTACTTC.